Listed below are T cell receptor beta chains from one sample, sequenced in a study of blood T cell repertoires in COVID-19. Data came from immunoSEQ multiplex PCR; TCRdb stores just in-frame clones and leaves some out. The table lists 150,000 to 180,000 clones, about 88% of them singletons. Source material: peripheral blood. These receptors all stem from a woman between 65 and 79 years old with acute or convalescent COVID-19. The CDR3 runs from the conserved cysteine through the conserved F or W. A D gene is named only where the DNA matches it firmly. Rows give clone size only sometimes, using once, few, many, or a class for an expanded clone.

CDR3nt,CDR3aa,v_gene,abundance,j_gene,d_gene
TGCGCCAGCCGGGACAGAGATAATGAAAAACTGTTTTTT,CASRDRDNEKLFF,TRBV10-2,few,TRBJ1-4,TRBD1
TGTGCCAGCAGCCAAGGACAGAGCAATCAGCCCCAGCATTTT,CASSQGQSNQPQHF,TRBV3-1/TRBV3-2,NA,TRBJ1-5,NA
TGTGCCAGCAGCTTAGACGCAGGGGTATTTGAAAAACTGTTTTTT,CASSLDAGVFEKLFF,TRBV7-8,NA,TRBJ1-4,NA
TGTGCCAGCAGGCTAGCGGGGGGGCGGGTTGAGACCCAGTACTTC,CASRLAGGRVETQYF,TRBV3-1/TRBV3-2,NA,TRBJ2-5,TRBD2
TGTGCCAGCAGTGAACTAACAGCCTTCTATGGCTACACCTTC,CASSELTAFYGYTF,TRBV25-1,NA,TRBJ1-2,NA
TGCGCCAGCAGCCAAGGGGCCACAGGGGGATACCGTGGAGATACGCAGTATTTT,CASSQGATGGYRGDTQYF,TRBV4-1,NA,TRBJ2-3,TRBD1
TGTGCCAGTACTTACAGGGGGAACACTGAAGCTTTCTTT,CASTYRGNTEAFF,TRBV6-2/TRBV6-3,NA,TRBJ1-1,TRBD1
TGTGCCAGCTCTATGAACACTGAAGCTTTCTTT,CASSMNTEAFF,TRBV2,few,TRBJ1-1,NA
TGTGCCAGCAGCTTGTCAGGGGGCCGGGAAAAACTGTTTTTT,CASSLSGGREKLFF,TRBV5-5,NA,TRBJ1-4,TRBD1
TGTGCCAGTAGCATCCCCAGGGGACAGGGTCAAGAAGCTTTCTTT,CASSIPRGQGQEAFF,TRBV19,NA,TRBJ1-1,TRBD1
TGTGCCAGCGTAAGACAGGGGACTACCTACGAGCAGTACTTC,CASVRQGTTYEQYF,TRBV2,NA,TRBJ2-7,NA
TGTGCCAGCAGCTTGGGGCAGACTCCGTACAATGAGCAGTTCTTC,CASSLGQTPYNEQFF,TRBV7-6,NA,TRBJ2-1,NA
TGTGCCAGCACCATAGCAGGGGGTTACAACTATGGCTACACCTTC,CASTIAGGYNYGYTF,TRBV7-8,NA,TRBJ1-2,TRBD1
TGTGCCAGCAGCTTACCCCATGGGACAGGGGAATATGGCTACACCTTC,CASSLPHGTGEYGYTF,TRBV7-2,NA,TRBJ1-2,TRBD1
TGTGCCAGCAGGCCGACTCAAAGGAAAGACACTGAAGCTTTCTTT,CASRPTQRKDTEAFF,TRBV5-8,NA,TRBJ1-1,NA
TGTGCCAGTAGTATCTCTTTCCGACTCGTCGCCTCTGGAAACACCATATATTTT,CASSISFRLVASGNTIYF,TRBV19,NA,TRBJ1-3,NA
TGTGCCAGCAGTTCCGGAGAAAGACAGGGACTGATGAACTCACCCCTCCACTTT,CASSSGERQGLMNSPLHF,TRBV27,NA,TRBJ1-6,TRBD1
TGTGCCAGCAGCCCTAGAGTAGGGAGGTATAATTCACCCCTCCACTTT,CASSPRVGRYNSPLHF,TRBV7-2,NA,TRBJ1-6,NA
TGTGCCAGCTCACCGGGCCCGGGGGACACTGAAGCTTTCTTT,CASSPGPGDTEAFF,TRBV18,NA,TRBJ1-1,NA
TGTGCCAGCAGCCCCCTTCTGGCGGGACAGAACATTCAGTACTTC,CASSPLLAGQNIQYF,TRBV7-8,NA,TRBJ2-4,NA
TGTGCCAGCTCACGGAGAGCAGGGTTTAATGAGCAGTTCTTC,CASSRRAGFNEQFF,TRBV18,NA,TRBJ2-1,NA
TGTGCCAGCAGCCACAGACTAGCGGGGACAACCCAAGAGACCCAGTACTTC,CASSHRLAGTTQETQYF,TRBV7-6,NA,TRBJ2-5,TRBD2
TGTGCCAGCAGAGATGACAGTTCTCAAAAAGCTTTCTTT,CASRDDSSQKAFF,TRBV6-4,NA,TRBJ1-1,NA
TGTGCCAGCAGTTATGGAGCGGGGGGGCCCACAGATACGCAGTATTTT,CASSYGAGGPTDTQYF,TRBV6-6,NA,TRBJ2-3,TRBD2
TGTGCCAGCAGTCAGGGGACTAGCTCGGGTACGCAGTATTTT,CASSQGTSSGTQYF,TRBV28,NA,TRBJ2-3,TRBD2
TGTGCCAGTAGTATATTTGGGACAGGGACCTTACCCCTCCACTTT,CASSIFGTGTLPLHF,TRBV19,NA,TRBJ1-6,TRBD1
TGTGCCAGCGGGAGGGGGTGGGGTAGCACAGATACGCAGTATTTT,CASGRGWGSTDTQYF,TRBV9,NA,TRBJ2-3,NA
TGTGCCAGCAGCACCCGAGAGGCCGGGGAGCAGTTCTTC,CASSTREAGEQFF,TRBV3-1/TRBV3-2,once,TRBJ2-1,NA
TGTGCCAGTAGTATAATAGTAAATCAGCCCCAGCATTTT,CASSIIVNQPQHF,TRBV19,NA,TRBJ1-5,NA
TGTGCCAGCAGTTCAGGGGTTGCGGAAAAACTGTTTTTT,CASSSGVAEKLFF,TRBV28,NA,TRBJ1-4,NA
TGCAGCGCCGATATGATAGGCAGGGTGTTCTTC,CSADMIGRVFF,TRBV29-1,once,TRBJ2-1,NA
TGTGCCAGCAGTGAGGGACTAGCGGGGGGTTACGAGCAGTACTTC,CASSEGLAGGYEQYF,TRBV2,NA,TRBJ2-7,TRBD2
TGTGCCAGCAGCGTCGGACTAGCGGGGCCCTACAATGAGCAGTTCTTC,CASSVGLAGPYNEQFF,TRBV5-4,NA,TRBJ2-1,TRBD2
TGCGCCAGCAGCTACAGGGTAACCGGGGCCAACGTCCTGACTTTC,CASSYRVTGANVLTF,TRBV5-1,NA,TRBJ2-6,NA
TGTGCCAGCAGTGTGAGCCAAGGGGGCGAATATGAAAAACTGTTTTTT,CASSVSQGGEYEKLFF,TRBV2,NA,TRBJ1-4,TRBD1
TGCGCCAGCAGCCAAGTGGGGCAGGGGGCTAACTATGGCTACACCTTC,CASSQVGQGANYGYTF,TRBV4-1,once,TRBJ1-2,TRBD1
TGTGCCAGTAGAACCTACTCGCACTATGGCTACACCTTC,CASRTYSHYGYTF,TRBV28,NA,TRBJ1-2,NA
TGTGCCAGCAGCGTCTCACAGGGGGTATTGGAGGGCTACACCTTC,CASSVSQGVLEGYTF,TRBV9,NA,TRBJ1-2,TRBD1
TGTGCCAGCAGTTACTCTCCTAACAGGGTTAATTCACCCCTCCACTTT,CASSYSPNRVNSPLHF,TRBV6-5,few,TRBJ1-6,NA
TGTGCCAGCAGCCCCTTACAACAGGGGGTCGACAAAAACATTCAGTACTTC,CASSPLQQGVDKNIQYF,TRBV6-2/TRBV6-3,NA,TRBJ2-4,TRBD1
TGCGCCAGCAGCCCACCGACAGGGGCGAACACTGAAGCTTTCTTT,CASSPPTGANTEAFF,TRBV5-1,once,TRBJ1-1,TRBD1
TGTGCCAGCAGCTTAATGTACGGAGACTATGGCTACACCTTC,CASSLMYGDYGYTF,TRBV7-2,NA,TRBJ1-2,NA
TGTGCCAGCAGTGTAACCTCGGGACAGAACATTCATCAGCCCCAGCATTTT,CASSVTSGQNIHQPQHF,TRBV25-1,NA,TRBJ1-5,TRBD1
TGTGCCAGTAGTACAAGGGACACGATACGGGGTCAGCCCCAGCATTTT,CASSTRDTIRGQPQHF,TRBV19,NA,TRBJ1-5,NA